The 30 T cell receptor beta chains reported below all come from one sample, sequenced in a study of CD8+ T cells in alopecia areata. Isolated RNA was reverse transcribed into cDNA used as the sequencing template. Using immunoSEQ multiplex PCR, the repertoire was profiled, and TCRdb retains in-frame clones only, with some absent. The table records roughly 150,000 clones, 75% to 90% of them present only once. The specimen comprised CD8+ T cells sorted from blood, sampled at week 0. These receptors came from a human donor with alopecia areata.

The rearrangement joins TRBV2 to TRBJ2-7; 13 bases match TRBD2. Germline assignment: CDR1 SNHLY and CDR2 FYNNEI. The CDR3 runs 17 residues. V was pared by 8 bases and J by 2 bases, with 12 bases of the junction left unmatched. The CDR3 DNA is TGTGCCAGCGCCTCGACTAGCGGGGGGCCGCCTCCCTACGAGCAGTACTTC. It translates to CASASTSGGPPPYEQYF. Full variable domain (rest looked up from reference TRBV2 and TRBJ2-7): EPEVTQTPSHQVTQMGQEVILRCVPISNHLYFYWYRQILGQKVEFLVSFYNNEISEKSEIFDDQFSVERPDGSNFTLKIRSTKLEDSAMYFCASASTSGGPPPYEQYFGPGTRLTVT.

V usage is TRBV19 and J usage is TRBJ1-1; D gene unclear. Germline CDR1 is LNHDA and CDR2 is SQIVND (reference sequence). The CDR3 is made up of 12 amino acids. Trimming cost V 8 bases and J 1 base, with 8 bases left between them. The CDR3 loop reads CASRAGNTEAFF. Here the CDR3 DNA reads TGTGCCAGTCGGGCAGGGAACACTGAAGCTTTCTTT. Complete variable domain (other parts from reference TRBV19 and TRBJ1-1): DGGITQSPKYLFRKEGQNVTLSCEQNLNHDAMYWYRQDPGQGLRLIYYSQIVNDFQKGDIAEGYSVSREKKESFPLTVTSAQKNPTAFYLCASRAGNTEAFFGQGTRLTVV.

The V gene is TRBV5-6, the J gene TRBJ2-7; D may be TRBD2 (7 bases). The CDR3 sequence is 16 residues long. Germline-derived CDR1 and CDR2 are SGHDT and YYEEEE. V gave up 0 bases and J gave up 2 bases, with 15 bases separating them. The CDR3 loop is CASSLEGGGGTYEQYF. CDR3 in DNA: TGTGCCAGCAGCTTGGAGGGAGGGGGGGGGACCTACGAGCAGTACTTC.

This rearrangement joins TRBV29-1 to TRBJ2-1, with D possibly being TRBD1 (6 bases). The ends were cut back, 4 bases at V and 8 bases at J, with 9 bases in the middle. The CDR3 contains 11 residues. The germline gives CDR1 SQVTM, CDR2 ANQGSEA. In DNA form, the CDR3 reads TGCAGCGTTGTCAGGGGCTATGAGCAGTTCTTC. Protein sequence: CSVVRGYEQFF.

The gene calls are TRBV27 and TRBJ2-3, with 8 bases identical to TRBD1. The germline gives CDR1 MNHEY, CDR2 SMNVEV (reference sequence). This CDR3 is built from 18 residues. Germline trimming cut 3 bases from V and 3 bases from J; bases unmatched to any gene: 14. The CDR3 loop is CASSLRPGLRDRTDTQYF. The CDR3 nucleotides are TGTGCCAGCAGTTTGAGGCCGGGACTCCGGGACAGGACAGATACGCAGTATTTT.

This clone was seen once. The CDR3 region is CASSLDSFSYEQYF. The CDR3 DNA sequence: TGTGCCAGCAGCTTGGACAGCTTCTCCTACGAGCAGTACTTC. The rearrangement joins TRBV5-4 to TRBJ2-7; D uncertain. Trimming pared 0 bases from V and 0 bases from J, leaving 7 bases between. Germline lookup yields CDR1 SGHNT and CDR2 YYREEE (reference sequence). This CDR3 is 14 amino acids long.

The chain has TRBV20-1 and TRBJ1-2; no reliable D call. Trimming cost V 1 base and J 8 bases, with 8 bases left between them. The CDR3 is made up of 11 amino acids. CDR1 and CDR2 from the germline V gene are DFQATT and SNEGSKA (reference sequence). CDR3 region: CSARGEEGYTF. In DNA form, the CDR3 reads TGCAGTGCTAGAGGGGAGGAGGGCTACACCTTC.

This clone showed up just once. The chain combines TRBV9 with TRBJ2-5, with D hard to call. Near its end, the DNA agrees better with TRBJ2-7, so the J call may be wrong. Germline CDR1 SGDLS, CDR2 YYNGEE. This CDR3 contains 14 residues. CDR3 in amino acids: CASSVGSDSYEQYF. In nucleotides, the CDR3 is TGTGCCAGCAGCGTAGGATCGGACTCCTACGAGCAGTACTTC.

The chain is built from TRBV27 and TRBJ2-5; D perhaps matches TRBD1 (6 bases). Trimming cost V 5 bases and J 2 bases, with 15 bases left between them. Germline V gene data show CDR1 as MNHEY and CDR2 as SMNVEV (reference sequence). CDR3 length equals 15 residues. CDR3 DNA sequence: TGTGCCAGCAGTCCCTTGGGGGCGGAGCAAGAGACCCAGTACTTC. Translation gives CASSPLGAEQETQYF.

This chain links TRBV4-2 with TRBJ2-7; 8 positions agree with TRBD2. There are 14 residues in the CDR3. Germline V gives CDR1 LGHNA, CDR2 YNFKEQ. V dropped 3 bases and J dropped 7; count of bases not matched to a gene: 8. CDR3: CASSQGLGLGEQYF. The CDR3 DNA reads as TGTGCCAGCAGCCAGGGACTAGGACTTGGAGAGCAGTACTTC.

This clone was counted a single time. The chain joins TRBV7-2 to TRBJ2-7; 9 bases map to TRBD1. CDR1 and CDR2 (germline): SGHTA, FQGNSA. The J segment lost 4 bases and the V segment lost 4 bases, leaving 20 bases of the junction unmatched. The length of the CDR3 is 19 residues. CDR3 residues: CASSSTKEGTGPIPYEQYF. The CDR3 DNA reads as TGTGCCAGCAGCTCCACTAAAGAGGGGACAGGGCCGATACCTTACGAGCAGTACTTC. Filled out from reference TRBV7-2 and TRBJ2-7, the complete variable domain reads GAGVSQSPSNKVTEKGKDVELRCDPISGHTALYWYRQSLGQGLEFLIYFQGNSAPDKSGLPSDRFSAERTGGSVSTLTIQRTQQEDSAVYLCASSSTKEGTGPIPYEQYFGPGTRLTVT.

The CDR3 protein is CASSRDSTTEAFF. CDR3 nucleotides: TGTGCCAGCAGCCGGGACAGCACCACTGAAGCTTTCTTT. The V gene is TRBV5-4, the J gene TRBJ1-1; 7 nucleotides match TRBD1. The germline gives CDR1 SGHNT, CDR2 YYREEE (reference sequence). The CDR3 spans 13 residues. Losses at the gene ends were 4 bases for V and 4 bases for J; bases not matched to a gene: 4.

V and J are TRBV14 and TRBJ2-3, with D possibly matching TRBD1 (6 bases). Trimming took 0 bases from V and 2 from J, leaving 18 bases between them. The CDR3 runs to 18 residues. Germline V gene lookup returns CDR1 SGHDN and CDR2 FVKESK. The DNA of the CDR3 is TGTGCCAGCAGCCAAGACTCCCTGGGACATCCCTTCACAGATACGCAGTATTTT. Protein: CASSQDSLGHPFTDTQYF.

The gene calls are TRBV2 and TRBJ2-3; weak D call: TRBD1 (6 bases). From germline, CDR1 is SNHLY and CDR2 FYNNEI. The CDR3 contains 12 residues. The V and J ends lost 8 bases and 7 bases respectively, with 13 bases between them. DNA of the CDR3: TGTGCCAGCCCTGAGGACAGATATACGCAGTATTTT. Translation: CASPEDRYTQYF.

The chain couples TRBV4-1 to TRBJ2-7; D might be TRBD1 or TRBD2, each matching 5 bases. The length of the CDR3 is 13 residues. CDR1 MGHRA and CDR2 YSYEKL come from the germline V gene. Deletions cut 10 bases from V and 0 bases from J, with 13 bases between. The CDR3 DNA follows: TGCGCCACCGGGGCGGCCGGCTCCTACGAGCAGTACTTC. Protein sequence: CATGAAGSYEQYF.

The gene calls are TRBV5-1 and TRBJ2-7; D is unclear. Between the trimmed V and J ends, which lost 1 base and 7 bases, there was a span of 6 bases. CDR1 is SGHRS and CDR2 is YFSETQ in the germline V gene. This CDR3 is 11 amino acids long. CDR3 loop: CASSLSAEQYF. In DNA, the CDR3 is TGCGCCAGCAGCTTGTCGGCAGAGCAGTACTTC.

The chain recombines TRBV6-5 with TRBJ1-6; D might be TRBD1 (5 bases). The CDR3 is 12 amino acids. Trimming cost V 7 bases and J 15 bases, with 16 bases left between them. Germline V CDR1 and CDR2: MNHEY, SVGAGI. The CDR3 loop is CASILVGAVLHF. CDR3 nucleotides: TGTGCCAGCATCTTAGTAGGGGCGGTCCTCCACTTT.

The CDR3 protein is CASSQRTQPLSYNEQFF. The DNA for the CDR3 is TGTGCCAGCAGCCAGCGGACACAACCTTTATCGTACAATGAGCAGTTCTTC. The chain is built from TRBV13 and TRBJ2-1; the D call may be TRBD1 or TRBD2 (5 bases each). The CDR3 contains 17 residues. The germline V and J ends were trimmed by 5 bases and 4 bases, with 21 bases remaining between them. Germline V gives CDR1 PRHDT, CDR2 FYEKMQ (reference sequence).

The chain recombines TRBV7-9 with TRBJ1-2; D gene ambiguous. Germline V CDR1 and CDR2: SEHNR, FQNEAQ (reference sequence). V lost 5 bases, J lost 8 bases, and 15 bases lay in between. The CDR3 is 13 amino acids. As DNA, the CDR3 is TGTGCCAGCAGCGGCGCCGAAAGGAAGGGCTACACCTTC. Its protein is CASSGAERKGYTF. The full variable domain, in which reference TRBV7-9 and TRBJ1-2 provide the parts outside the CDR3, is DTGVSQNPRHKITKRGQNVTFRCDPISEHNRLYWYRQTLGQGPEFLTYFQNEAQLEKSRLLSDRFSAERPKGSFSTLEIQRTEQGDSAMYLCASSGAERKGYTFGSGTRLTVV.

The chain combines TRBV27 with TRBJ2-7; possibly TRBD1 for D (6 bases). V was cut by 5 bases and J by 0 bases, with 17 bases left in between. The CDR3 contains 16 residues. Germline CDR1 and CDR2: MNHEY and SMNVEV (reference sequence). The CDR3 bases are TGTGCCAGCAGTACCGACACGGGACATAACTCCTACGAGCAGTACTTC. Its translation: CASSTDTGHNSYEQYF.

V gene TRBV11-2 combines with J gene TRBJ2-7, with unresolved D. The CDR3 consists of 12 residues. V dropped 8 bases and J dropped 3 bases, with 11 bases sitting between them. Germline CDR1 reads SGHAT; CDR2 reads FQNNGV. CDR3 bases: TGTGCCAGCGGTGGATCTTTCTACGAGCAGTACTTC. Translation: CASGGSFYEQYF. Filled out from reference TRBV11-2 and TRBJ2-7, the complete variable domain reads EAGVAQSPRYKIIEKRQSVAFWCNPISGHATLYWYQQILGQGPKLLIQFQNNGVVDDSQLPKDRFSAERLKGVDSTLKIQPAKLEDSAVYLCASGGSFYEQYFGPGTRLTVT.

This chain links TRBV7-9 with TRBJ2-7; D gene uncertain. Per the germline V gene, CDR1 is SEHNR and CDR2 is FQNEAQ (reference sequence). Trimming shortened V by 5 bases and J by 2 bases, and 19 bases separated the two germline ends. CDR3 size: 16 residues. CDR3 in amino acids: CASSPGGSSLAYEQYF. DNA for the CDR3: TGTGCCAGCAGCCCGGGCGGCAGTTCTCTTGCCTACGAGCAGTACTTC. Complete variable domain (other parts from reference TRBV7-9 and TRBJ2-7): DTGVSQNPRHKITKRGQNVTFRCDPISEHNRLYWYRQTLGQGPEFLTYFQNEAQLEKSRLLSDRFSAERPKGSFSTLEIQRTEQGDSAMYLCASSPGGSSLAYEQYFGPGTRLTVT.

This chain uses TRBV6-5 with TRBJ2-1; no clear D. Trimming pared 6 bases from V and 10 bases from J, leaving 22 bases between. CDR3 length: 15 residues. From germline, CDR1 is MNHEY and CDR2 SVGAGI. In DNA, the CDR3 is TGTGCCAGCAGATTTCTCAGAAGACCCCATTGGGAGCAGTTCTTC. Translated: CASRFLRRPHWEQFF.

This rearrangement joins TRBV10-3 to TRBJ2-7; D may correspond to TRBD1 or TRBD2 (5 bases each). Trimming took 0 bases from V and 1 from J, leaving 13 bases between them. This CDR3 region has 16 residues. Germline CDR1 and CDR2: ENHRY and SYGVKD. For the CDR3, the DNA is TGTGCCATCAGTGAGTCCGGGGCCCTTTTTTCCTACGAGCAGTACTTC. Encoded protein: CAISESGALFSYEQYF.

The V and J genes are TRBV6-5 and TRBJ2-1, with 7 bases identical to TRBD2. Germline-derived CDR1 and CDR2 are MNHEY and SVGAGI. Germline trimming cut 8 bases from V and 6 bases from J; bases unmatched to any gene: 7. The CDR3 contains 13 residues. The CDR3 DNA reads TGTGCCAGCGGACTAGGACTCGCCAATGAGCAGTTCTTC. It translates to CASGLGLANEQFF.

This chain links TRBV13 with TRBJ1-2; D remains unclear. This CDR3 region has 13 residues. The germline CDR1 and CDR2 sequences are PRHDT and FYEKMQ (reference sequence). The germline V and J ends were trimmed by 5 bases and 4 bases, with 11 bases remaining between them. This CDR3 reads CASSQGKAYGYTF. The CDR3 nucleotides read TGTGCCAGCAGCCAAGGAAAGGCCTATGGCTACACCTTC.

This chain's CDR3 is CASSFQGTTNEKLFF. The DNA of the CDR3 is TGTGCCAGCAGTTTCCAGGGAACAACTAATGAAAAACTGTTTTTT. This chain uses TRBV27 with TRBJ1-4, with D possibly matching TRBD1 (5 bases). This CDR3 comprises 15 residues. The V gene's germline CDR1 is MNHEY and CDR2 SMNVEV (reference sequence). Trimming shortened V by 3 bases and J by 0 bases, and 8 bases separated the two germline ends.

The J gene is TRBJ2-5, the V gene TRBV29-1; D is unresolved. This CDR3 is 12 amino acids long. Germline CDR1 and CDR2: SQVTM and ANQGSEA. V was shortened by 1 base and J by 5 bases, with 8 bases between the two germline ends. CDR3 residues: CSVEGAWETQYF. CDR3 sequence (DNA): TGCAGCGTTGAAGGTGCCTGGGAGACCCAGTACTTC.

The chain uses TRBV2 and TRBJ2-4, with TRBD2 matching over 8 bases. The CDR3 covers 15 residues. In germline, CDR1 is SNHLY, CDR2 FYNNEI. The trim removed 3 bases at V and 1 base at J, leaving 2 bases unmatched. Here the CDR3 DNA reads TGTGCCAGCAGTGACTTAGCGGGGGCCAAAAACATTCAGTACTTC. It specifies CASSDLAGAKNIQYF. The complete variable domain, with remaining parts taken from reference TRBV2 and TRBJ2-4, reads EPEVTQTPSHQVTQMGQEVILRCVPISNHLYFYWYRQILGQKVEFLVSFYNNEISEKSEIFDDQFSVERPDGSNFTLKIRSTKLEDSAMYFCASSDLAGAKNIQYFGAGTRLSVL.

The chain recombines TRBV29-1 with TRBJ2-3, with D hard to call. V was cut by 1 base and J by 2 bases, with 7 bases left in between. This CDR3 region has 13 residues. Per germline, CDR1 SQVTM and CDR2 ANQGSEA. CDR3 sequence: CSVEVGATDTQYF. DNA of the CDR3: TGCAGCGTTGAAGTTGGAGCCACAGATACGCAGTATTTT.